The 32 T cell receptor beta chains given below trace back to one sample, sequenced in a study of blood T cell repertoires in COVID-19 (dated by TCRdb to 2020 to 2022). The library was obtained by the immunoSEQ multiplex PCR assay. Entries here come from immuneACCESS through TCRdb and include only in-frame sequences with V and J called. Some clones fail to appear in such tables; in the studies checked, an unresolved V gene covers under half of the shortfall, and the cause of the remainder is unknown. Present in this sample are approximately 75,000 clones, 65% to 85% of which were seen just once. The ten largest clones add up to roughly 13% of the sample. Material: peripheral blood. The origin of the receptors is a man aged 50 or older with COVID-19, enrolled during active disease.

This clone was counted only a few times. The CDR3 region has the DNA TGTGCCAGCAGCCCACGGGGAGGGGAGGTAAACATTCAGTACTTC. This gives the protein CASSPRGGEVNIQYF. The genes are TRBV7-2 and TRBJ2-4; 7 nucleotides agree with TRBD2. V lost 5 bases, J lost 6 bases, and 10 bases stayed unmatched. The CDR3 consists of 15 residues. CDR1 SGHTA and CDR2 FQGNSA come from the germline V gene.

The chain has TRBV18 and TRBJ2-1; D is ambiguous. Germline CDR1 is KGHSH and CDR2 is LQKENI. The CDR3 is 14 residues long. V lost 10 bases, J lost 5 bases, and 18 bases lay in between. This CDR3 is CATTLQNVNNEQFF. The CDR3 DNA follows: TGTGCCACCACGCTACAGAATGTCAACAATGAGCAGTTCTTC. The variable domain in full, with the rest retrieved from reference TRBV18 and TRBJ2-1, is NAGVMQNPRHLVRRRGQEARLRCSPMKGHSHVYWYRQLPEEGLKFMVYLQKENIIDESGMPKERFSAEFPKEGPSILRIQQVVRGDSAAYFCATTLQNVNNEQFFGPGTRLTVL.

The rearrangement links TRBV4-3 to TRBJ1-6; tentatively, D is TRBD1 (6 bases). This CDR3 is 15 amino acids long. In germline, CDR1 is LGHNA, CDR2 YSLEER. Trimming took off 0 bases at V and 9 bases at J, with 12 bases between the two ends. The CDR3 coding sequence is TGCGCCAGCAGCCAAGACGGGCAGGGGAGTTCACCCCTCCACTTT. It is translated as CASSQDGQGSSPLHF.

The V gene is TRBV2, the J gene TRBJ1-1; 8 bases are shared with TRBD1. Trimming at V came to 4 bases and at J to 4 bases, leaving 2 bases not matched to a gene. This CDR3 contains 13 residues. Looked up from germline, CDR1 is SNHLY and CDR2 is FYNNEI. The chain's CDR3 is CASSGQGITEAFF. CDR3 DNA sequence: TGTGCCAGCAGTGGACAGGGGATCACTGAAGCTTTCTTT.

V is TRBV10-2 and J is TRBJ2-3; TRBD1 matches at 8 bases. CDR1 WSHSY and CDR2 SAAADI come from the germline V gene. Losses at the gene ends were 0 bases for V and 1 base for J; bases not matched to a gene: 0. The CDR3 has 15 residues. CDR3 residues: CASSESTGGTDTQYF. The CDR3 DNA sequence: TGCGCCAGCAGTGAGTCGACAGGGGGCACAGATACGCAGTATTTT.

By its share, this clone is medium-sized. This chain uses TRBV7-2 with TRBJ2-1; 8 bases match TRBD2. The CDR3 loop spans 16 amino acids. CDR1 and CDR2 from the germline V gene are SGHTA and FQGNSA. J lost 5 bases, V lost 5 bases, and 11 bases had no gene match. The CDR3 reads CASSSRTSLIHNEQFF. In DNA form, the CDR3 reads TGTGCCAGCAGCAGTAGGACTAGCCTGATACACAATGAGCAGTTCTTC. Looking up the rest from reference TRBV7-2 and TRBJ2-1 gives the full variable domain: GAGVSQSPSNKVTEKGKDVELRCDPISGHTALYWYRQSLGQGLEFLIYFQGNSAPDKSGLPSDRFSAERTGGSVSTLTIQRTQQEDSAVYLCASSSRTSLIHNEQFFGPGTRLTVL.

The chain links TRBV28 to TRBJ1-1; D is uncertain. Trimming stripped 0 bases from V and 10 bases from J, with 18 bases between. The CDR3 sequence is 15 residues long. Germline values: CDR1 MDHEN, CDR2 SYDVKM. CDR3 DNA: TGTGCCAGCAGTTTATGGGACTTTGACGTTAGGGCAGCTTTCTTT. Translated, it gives CASSLWDFDVRAAFF.

A remark on this clone: A read error may produce the germline difference seen at one junction end. The V and J genes are TRBV28 and TRBJ2-5; D might be TRBD1 (6 bases). Germline V gene data show CDR1 as MDHEN and CDR2 as SYDVKM. This CDR3 has 13 amino acids. CDR3 residues: CASSTAGTRGEDF. CDR3 in DNA: TGTGCCAGCAGCACCGCCGGGACAAGAGGAGAGGACTTC.

The genes are TRBV6-4 and TRBJ2-1; 11 positions match TRBD2. V shed 0 bases and J 8 bases; nucleotides not matched to a gene: 9. Germline CDR1 and CDR2: MRHNA and SNTAGT. This CDR3 has 17 amino acids. Here the CDR3 reads CASSDSVAGGPGDEQFF. For the CDR3, the DNA is TGTGCCAGCAGTGACTCGGTAGCGGGAGGGCCGGGGGATGAGCAGTTCTTC.

The chain recombines TRBV7-9 with TRBJ2-1; TRBD2 matches at 9 bases. Looked up from germline, CDR1 is SEHNR and CDR2 is FQNEAQ (reference sequence). After removal of 6 bases from V and 0 bases from J, the junction contained 9 bases not matched to a gene. CDR3 length: 17 residues. CDR3 bases: TGTGCCAGCAGGGATAAAGGACTAGCGAGCTCCTACAATGAGCAGTTCTTC. Protein: CASRDKGLASSYNEQFF. The full variable domain, in which reference TRBV7-9 and TRBJ2-1 provide the parts outside the CDR3, is DTGVSQNPRHKITKRGQNVTFRCDPISEHNRLYWYRQTLGQGPEFLTYFQNEAQLEKSRLLSDRFSAERPKGSFSTLEIQRTEQGDSAMYLCASRDKGLASSYNEQFFGPGTRLTVL.

The chain recombines TRBV5-1 with TRBJ2-2, with D unresolved. CDR1 is SGHRS, CDR2 YFSETQ, per germline. This CDR3 has 14 amino acids. V was trimmed by 6 bases and J by 4 bases, leaving 13 bases between them. CDR3 in DNA: TGCGCCAGCACATCAGACATACGCACCGGGGAGCTGTTTTTT. Translation gives CASTSDIRTGELFF. The full variable domain, rest sourced from reference TRBV5-1 and TRBJ2-2, is KAGVTQTPRYLIKTRGQQVTLSCSPISGHRSVSWYQQTPGQGLQFLFEYFSETQRNKGNFPGRFSGRQFSNSRSEMNVSTLELGDSALYLCASTSDIRTGELFFGEGSRLTVL.

This chain uses TRBV6-5 with TRBJ2-3, with D tentatively TRBD2 (5 bases). V was pared by 6 bases and J by 4 bases, with 14 bases between. Germline V lookup: CDR1 MNHEY, CDR2 SVGAGI. This CDR3 region has 14 residues. Here the CDR3 DNA reads TGTGCCAGCAGAGGAGGCTTAAGAGCAGATACGCAGTATTTT. This translates into CASRGGLRADTQYF.

The chain recombines TRBV2 with TRBJ2-2; TRBD1 matches 7 bases. This CDR3 comprises 14 residues. Germline CDR1 reads SNHLY; CDR2 reads FYNNEI. Trimming cost V 6 bases and J 3 bases; bases outside gene matches: 4. In DNA form, the CDR3 reads TGTGCCAGCAGAGGGGACAGAGACACCGGGGAGCTGTTTTTT. Translation gives CASRGDRDTGELFF.

This chain links TRBV5-1 with TRBJ2-1; the match to TRBD2 covers 12 bases. The CDR3 contains 15 residues. V gave up 4 bases and J gave up 10 bases; unmatched junction bases: 9. The germline V gene has CDR1 SGHRS and CDR2 YFSETQ. CDR3 in amino acids: CASSPTSGSPLEQFF. CDR3 in DNA: TGCGCCAGCAGCCCGACTAGCGGGAGTCCTCTAGAGCAGTTCTTC.

This clone was observed a few times. This chain links TRBV19 with TRBJ2-2; maybe TRBD1 (6 bases). Deletions cut 4 bases from V and 7 bases from J, with 19 bases between. This CDR3 region has 16 residues. Germline V gives CDR1 LNHDA, CDR2 SQIVND (reference sequence). The CDR3 bases are TGTGCCAGTAGTACCTCGGCAGGGGCTGTGGTCGGGGAGCTGTTTTTT. Protein sequence: CASSTSAGAVVGELFF.

This sequence joins TRBV28 and TRBJ2-6, with D tentatively TRBD1 (5 bases). With 5 bases removed from V and 1 base from J, the gap between germline ends came to 18 bases. There are 18 residues in the CDR3. CDR1 MDHEN and CDR2 SYDVKM come from the germline V gene. Here the CDR3 reads CASSPGAGSLSGANVLTF. The CDR3 nucleotides are TGTGCCAGCAGTCCTGGGGCAGGGTCTTTGTCTGGGGCCAACGTCCTGACTTTC.

This chain links TRBV30 with TRBJ1-2; tentative D call: TRBD1 (6 bases). The CDR3 spans 12 residues. The germline V and J ends were trimmed by 1 base and 7 bases, with 10 bases remaining between them. Germline V gene data show CDR1 as GTSNPN and CDR2 as SVGIG (reference sequence). CDR3 region: CAWSGGQRGYTF. CDR3 nucleotide sequence: TGTGCCTGGAGTGGGGGGCAGCGTGGCTACACCTTC.

This clone was seen just once. The gene calls are TRBV6-1 and TRBJ2-2, with TRBD1 matching 7 bases. V gave up 0 bases and J gave up 5 bases; unmatched junction bases: 12. Per the germline V gene, CDR1 is MNHNS and CDR2 is SASEGT. The CDR3 consists of 18 residues. CDR3 sequence (DNA): TGTGCCAGCAGTGAAGCGACTGCCTCGACAGGGCGTACCGGGGAGCTGTTTTTT. Protein: CASSEATASTGRTGELFF.

The chain couples TRBV4-2 to TRBJ2-7; TRBD2 agrees at 10 bases. Germline CDR1 is LGHNA and CDR2 is YNFKEQ. The ends lost 2 bases at V and 6 bases at J; junction bases unmatched: 10. The CDR3 loop spans 16 amino acids. The CDR3 sequence is CASSQTSGRALGEQYF. The CDR3 DNA follows: TGTGCCAGCAGCCAAACAAGCGGGAGGGCCCTCGGCGAGCAGTACTTC.

The chain recombines TRBV6-5 with TRBJ2-1; 11 positions agree with TRBD2. The CDR3 is made up of 16 amino acids. Losses at the gene ends were 0 bases for V and 3 bases for J; bases not matched to a gene: 1. The germline CDR1 and CDR2 sequences are MNHEY and SVGAGI. CDR3 amino acids: CASSYSGLAVYNEQFF. The CDR3 DNA is TGTGCCAGCAGTTACTCGGGACTAGCGGTCTACAATGAGCAGTTCTTC.

The rearrangement uses TRBV5-1 and TRBJ2-3, with TRBD1 identical over 7 bases. Germline loops: CDR1 SGHRS, CDR2 YFSETQ. CDR3 length: 14 amino acids. The V gene end was trimmed by 3 bases and the J gene end by 1 base; junction bases not matched to a gene: 2. The DNA for the CDR3 is TGCGCCAGCAGCTCCGGACAGGGCACAGATACGCAGTATTTT. Translation: CASSSGQGTDTQYF.

The V and J genes are TRBV27 and TRBJ1-1, with 9 bases aligning to TRBD1. Trimming removed 4 bases from V and 10 bases from J; junction bases left unmatched: 19. Germline V gene data show CDR1 as MNHEY and CDR2 as SMNVEV (reference sequence). The CDR3 loop spans 17 amino acids. The CDR3 sequence: CASSSITGTGISRVAFF. CDR3 bases: TGTGCCAGCAGTTCAATCACCGGGACAGGGATTTCAAGAGTAGCTTTCTTT.

Remarks on this clone: One junction end disagrees with the germline gene, perhaps due to a read error. V is TRBV7-3 and J is TRBJ2-1; 7 bases line up with TRBD1. CDR3 length: 15 residues. The germline CDR1 and CDR2 sequences are SGHTA and FQGTGA. Written as DNA, the CDR3 is TGTGCCAGCAGCGTAACAGGGGAAACCTACAATGAGCAGTTCTTC. Protein sequence: CASSVTGETYNEQFF.

This clone appeared a few times. V is TRBV6-2 or TRBV6-3 and J is TRBJ2-7; TRBD1 matches 9 bases. The CDR3 runs to 17 residues. The trim removed 0 bases at V and 2 bases at J, leaving 8 bases unmatched. CDR1 and CDR2 (germline): MNHEY, SVGEGT. CDR3 DNA: TGTGCCAGCAGTTACTCGCTTCAGGACAGGGGTACCTACGAGCAGTACTTC. As protein: CASSYSLQDRGTYEQYF.

This chain connects TRBV28 to TRBJ1-3, with 7 bases identical to TRBD1. CDR1 MDHEN and CDR2 SYDVKM come from the germline V gene. With V trimmed by 5 bases and J by 1 base, 2 bases remained unmatched. The CDR3 covers 14 residues. The CDR3 nucleotides read TGTGCCAGCAGTAGACAGGGTTCTGGAAACACCATATATTTT. This translates into CASSRQGSGNTIYF.

The rearrangement links TRBV4-1 to TRBJ1-4; TRBD1 matches at 7 bases. Germline CDR1 MGHRA, CDR2 YSYEKL. V was pared by 1 base and J by 0 bases, with 8 bases of the junction left unmatched. The CDR3 consists of 18 residues. This CDR3 is CASSQVMGQHSTNEKLFF. In DNA, the CDR3 is TGCGCCAGCAGCCAAGTTATGGGACAGCATTCAACTAATGAAAAACTGTTTTTT.

The chain joins TRBV15 to TRBJ2-7; TRBD1 matches at 8 bases. The CDR3 spans 15 residues. V lost 1 base and J lost 7; bases outside the gene matches: 9. Per germline, CDR1 LNHNV and CDR2 YYDKDF (reference sequence). The CDR3 here is CATSRGPGGKGEQYF. In DNA form, the CDR3 reads TGTGCCACCAGCAGAGGCCCAGGGGGCAAGGGTGAGCAGTACTTC. The complete variable domain, with remaining parts taken from reference TRBV15 and TRBJ2-7, reads DAMVIQNPRYQVTQFGKPVTLSCSQTLNHNVMYWYQQKSSQAPKLLFHYYDKDFNNEADTPDNFQSRRPNTSFCFLDIRSPGLGDTAMYLCATSRGPGGKGEQYFGPGTRLTVT.

The chain carries TRBV21-1 and TRBJ1-5; TRBD1 is taken as the D call from the table, unchecked against the DNA. TRBV21-1 is a pseudogene. The CDR3 loop spans 17 amino acids. The CDR3 nucleotides read TGTGCCAGCACCACCTCCCGTGGACAGAATAGCAATCAGCCCCAGCATTTT. Translated: CASTTSRGQNSNQPQHF.

This clone has only one observation. The V gene is TRBV30, the J gene TRBJ1-5; 7 positions agree with TRBD1. The CDR3 is made up of 13 amino acids. Germline lookup yields CDR1 GTSNPN and CDR2 SVGIG (reference sequence). Unmatched junction bases numbered 6, after V lost 7 bases and J lost 3 bases. As DNA, the CDR3 is TGTGCCTCCAGGGACAGAGCCAATCAGCCCCAGCATTTT. Encoded protein: CASRDRANQPQHF.

This clone occurred once. The gene calls are TRBV7-2 and TRBJ2-7; 10 positions agree with TRBD1. After removal of 4 bases from V and 7 bases from J, the junction contained 4 bases not matched to a gene. CDR3 length: 13 residues. CDR1 and CDR2 from the germline V gene are SGHTA and FQGNSA. CDR3 in amino acids: CASSWGQGWEQYF. The CDR3 DNA follows: TGTGCCAGCAGCTGGGGACAGGGGTGGGAGCAGTACTTC.

There are a few counts of this clone. The chain has TRBV10-3 and TRBJ1-2, with 7 nucleotides matching TRBD1. This CDR3 spans 14 amino acids. Germline loops: CDR1 ENHRY, CDR2 SYGVKD. V dropped 6 bases and J dropped 5; count of bases not matched to a gene: 9. The CDR3 DNA reads TGTGCCATCAGCCCCGACAGGGTTACGTATGGCTACACCTTC. Translated: CAISPDRVTYGYTF.

The chain recombines TRBV6-5 with TRBJ2-2; D may be TRBD2 (5 bases). V shed 7 bases and J shed 1 base, with 13 bases lying between them. CDR3 length: 15 amino acids. The germline gives CDR1 MNHEY, CDR2 SVGAGI. The CDR3 loop is CASTPVEGNTGELFF. CDR3 nucleotide sequence: TGTGCCAGCACCCCTGTTGAGGGGAACACCGGGGAGCTGTTTTTT.